Below are 21 T cell receptor beta chains sequenced from a single sample in a study of cytomegalovirus exposure and HLA in healthy donors. Primers for the PCR totalled 60 Vbeta and 13 Jbeta. Here immunoSEQ multiplex PCR was the method, and the copy in TCRdb shows in-frame clones only, minus some. This table has 190,000 or so clones, 80% to 85% appearing once. The sample was PBMCs. Receptors originate from a man aged 50 or older in good health and CMV-seronegative.

This clone has a single count. This chain links TRBV7-2 with TRBJ1-5; D is uncertain. The CDR3 totals 18 residues. Between the trimmed V and J ends, which lost 0 bases and 0 bases, there was a span of 15 bases. Germline V gene lookup returns CDR1 SGHTA and CDR2 FQGNSA. CDR3 nucleotides: TGTGCCAGCAGCTTAGCGAGTACAGAACCTTATAGCAATCAGCCCCAGCATTTT. It specifies CASSLASTEPYSNQPQHF.

The chain uses TRBV13 and TRBJ2-3; 15 bases are a match to TRBD2. Trimming removed 4 bases from V and 0 bases from J; junction bases left unmatched: 14. This CDR3 is built from 21 residues. Germline V gene lookup returns CDR1 PRHDT and CDR2 FYEKMQ (reference sequence). CDR3 sequence reads: CASSSKRTSGGVFSSTDTQYF. The CDR3, as DNA: TGTGCCAGCAGCTCAAAAAGGACTAGCGGGGGGGTCTTTTCTAGCACAGATACGCAGTATTTT.

V gene TRBV2 combines with J gene TRBJ2-2, with 9 bases that match TRBD1. The CDR3 covers 15 residues. Germline V gene data show CDR1 as SNHLY and CDR2 as FYNNEI. V was pared by 6 bases and J by 9 bases, with 11 bases of the junction left unmatched. This CDR3 reads CASRQRTGDMRELFF. The DNA for the CDR3 is TGTGCCAGCAGGCAACGGACAGGGGATATGAGGGAGCTGTTTTTT.

This clone was detected once. The J gene is TRBJ1-5, the V gene TRBV7-9; a possible D gene is TRBD1 (6 bases). The germline CDR1 and CDR2 sequences are SEHNR and FQNEAQ (reference sequence). The CDR3 consists of 16 residues. Trimming shortened V by 5 bases and J by 2 bases, and 16 bases separated the two germline ends. Here the CDR3 DNA reads TGTGCCAGCAGCACAGGCGGGGGGCGAGGCAATCAGCCCCAGCATTTT. Translating it yields CASSTGGGRGNQPQHF.

The genes are TRBV11-2 and TRBJ2-7; D possibly corresponds to TRBD2 (5 bases). Germline V gives CDR1 SGHAT, CDR2 FQNNGV. The CDR3 has 13 amino acids. V was cut by 4 bases and J by 3 bases, with 10 bases left in between. In DNA form, the CDR3 reads TGTGCCAGCAGCTCCGGACTGCTCTACGAGCAGTACTTC. It specifies CASSSGLLYEQYF.

CDR3 nucleotides: TGCGCCAGCAGAACGGGACAGGGGAACTACGAGCAGTACTTC. It translates to CASRTGQGNYEQYF. This chain connects TRBV5-1 to TRBJ2-7; 10 positions agree with TRBD1. Per germline, CDR1 SGHRS and CDR2 YFSETQ. J gave up 3 bases and V 5 bases, and 5 bases lay outside the gene matches. The CDR3 is 14 residues long.

The chain links TRBV18 to TRBJ2-5; 14 positions agree with TRBD2. The CDR3 is 17 amino acids. The V gene's germline CDR1 is KGHSH and CDR2 LQKENI. The V and J ends lost 2 bases and 1 base, in that order; junction bases with no gene match: 3. This CDR3 is CASSPAGLAGAQETQYF. CDR3 nucleotides: TGTGCCAGCTCACCAGCGGGACTAGCGGGAGCCCAAGAGACCCAGTACTTC.

The chain combines TRBV6-6 with TRBJ1-1; D gene ambiguous. Germline loops: CDR1 MNHNY, CDR2 SVGAGI (reference sequence). This CDR3 is built from 16 residues. V was cut by 7 bases and J by 3 bases, with 21 bases left in between. The CDR3: CASNPQRRGRDTEAFF. The CDR3 DNA reads TGTGCCAGCAACCCCCAGAGGCGGGGTCGGGACACTGAAGCTTTCTTT.

The chain uses TRBV6-5 and TRBJ1-2; TRBD1 matches 7 bases. Losses at the gene ends were 8 bases for V and 4 bases for J; bases not matched to a gene: 1. The length of the CDR3 is 11 residues. CDR1 is MNHEY, CDR2 SVGAGI, per germline. This CDR3 is CASGQAYGYTF. The CDR3 DNA reads as TGTGCCAGCGGACAGGCCTATGGCTACACCTTC.

V and J are TRBV7-2 and TRBJ2-3; perhaps TRBD2 as D (7 bases). Between the trimmed V and J ends, which lost 6 bases and 4 bases, there was a span of 20 bases. The CDR3 is made up of 16 amino acids. CDR1 is SGHTA, CDR2 FQGNSA, per germline. DNA for the CDR3: TGTGCCAGCAGGAGGGGGGGGCCATCCCTCCCAGATACGCAGTATTTT. It yields the protein CASRRGGPSLPDTQYF.

In this sample, this clone turned up a few times. This chain connects TRBV7-9 to TRBJ1-4, with unresolved D. Trimming stripped 6 bases from V and 8 bases from J, with 19 bases between. CDR3 length: 15 residues. CDR1 and CDR2 from the germline V gene are SEHNR and FQNEAQ (reference sequence). The CDR3 DNA reads TGTGCCAGCAGTAAAGAGTGGCGGCGCGGAGAAAAACTGTTTTTT. Residues: CASSKEWRRGEKLFF. Full variable domain (outside the CDR3, taken from reference TRBV7-9 and TRBJ1-4): DTGVSQNPRHKITKRGQNVTFRCDPISEHNRLYWYRQTLGQGPEFLTYFQNEAQLEKSRLLSDRFSAERPKGSFSTLEIQRTEQGDSAMYLCASSKEWRRGEKLFFGSGTQLSVL.

Remarks on this clone: The sample holds other DNA sequences that translate to the same CDR3. This chain connects TRBV18 to TRBJ1-3, with a weak D call TRBD1 (6 bases). Trimming took 0 bases from V and 4 from J, leaving 7 bases between them. CDR1 and CDR2 from the germline V gene are KGHSH and LQKENI. The CDR3 length is 14 residues. CDR3 in DNA: TGTGCCAGCTCACCACCAGGACAGGGAAACACCATATATTTT. Translated, it gives CASSPPGQGNTIYF.

In its sample, this clone was seen once. This rearrangement joins TRBV6-6 to TRBJ1-5; a possible D gene is TRBD1 (5 bases). Germline V lookup: CDR1 MNHNY, CDR2 SVGAGI (reference sequence). The CDR3 loop spans 14 amino acids. The germline V and J ends were trimmed by 7 bases and 2 bases, with 12 bases remaining between them. CDR3 amino acids: CASNQGSGNQPQHF. In DNA, the CDR3 is TGTGCCAGCAACCAGGGCTCGGGCAATCAGCCCCAGCATTTT.

The CDR3 sequence is CASSRGYYGYTF. CDR3 coding DNA: TGTGCCAGCAGTAGAGGGTACTATGGCTACACCTTC. The rearrangement uses TRBV27 and TRBJ1-2; D not resolved. The CDR3 consists of 12 residues. Trimming left V 5 bases short and J 3 bases short, with 7 bases between. CDR1 MNHEY and CDR2 SMNVEV come from the germline V gene (reference sequence).

This clone was counted a single time. The genes are TRBV19 and TRBJ2-3; D might be TRBD2 (6 bases). The CDR3 has 13 amino acids. V was shortened by 7 bases and J by 4 bases, with 12 bases between the two germline ends. Germline lookup yields CDR1 LNHDA and CDR2 SQIVND (reference sequence). The CDR3 is CASTRDFADTQYF. The CDR3 DNA reads as TGTGCCAGTACCCGGGACTTTGCAGATACGCAGTATTTT.

The genes are TRBV7-3 and TRBJ2-3, with 8 bases that match TRBD2. Germline V gene sequence: CDR1 SGHTA, CDR2 FQGTGA. The CDR3 length is 14 residues. The V and J ends lost 6 bases and 3 bases, in that order; junction bases with no gene match: 5. CDR3 nucleotide sequence: TGTGCCAGCAGTTTCGGGGGGGCGACAGATACGCAGTATTTT. Its protein product is CASSFGGATDTQYF.

The chain employs TRBV7-9 and TRBJ2-5, with D maybe TRBD1 (6 bases). The J call could be wrong; TRBJ2-7 is a better fit for the DNA end. The CDR3 spans 14 residues. Per the germline V gene, CDR1 is SEHNR and CDR2 is FQNEAQ (reference sequence). The CDR3 DNA is TGTGCCAGCAGCGAAGGACAGAGCTCCTACGAGCAGTACTTC. It translates to CASSEGQSSYEQYF.

This rearrangement joins TRBV7-3 to TRBJ2-1, with a tentative D call TRBD2 (6 bases). This CDR3 comprises 16 residues. Germline V gene sequence: CDR1 SGHTA, CDR2 FQGTGA. V was cut by 2 bases and J by 0 bases, with 11 bases left in between. The CDR3 is CASSLQGGASYNEQFF. The CDR3 DNA reads as TGTGCCAGCAGCTTACAGGGCGGGGCCTCCTACAATGAGCAGTTCTTC.

This clone was seen a handful of times. The V gene is TRBV6-1, the J gene TRBJ1-5; 7 bases align to TRBD1. The CDR3 is 15 amino acids. Looked up from germline, CDR1 is MNHNS and CDR2 is SASEGT. J was trimmed by 5 bases and V by 2 bases; bases with no gene match: 6. CDR3 DNA: TGTGCCAGCAGTGAAACGACAGGGACCGATCAGCCCCAGCATTTT. This translates into CASSETTGTDQPQHF.

The chain recombines TRBV4-3 with TRBJ2-1; D is uncertain. The V and J ends lost 1 base and 0 bases respectively, with 10 bases between them. CDR3 length: 16 residues. The germline CDR1 and CDR2 sequences are LGHNA and YSLEER. As DNA, the CDR3 is TGCGCCAGCAGCCAAGTTGGCTCGGGCTCCTACAATGAGCAGTTCTTC. Amino acid sequence: CASSQVGSGSYNEQFF.

J is TRBJ1-5 and V is TRBV9; D perhaps matches TRBD1 (5 bases). The germline V gene encodes CDR1 SGDLS and CDR2 YYNGEE. V was trimmed by 0 bases and J by 9 bases, leaving 10 bases between them. The CDR3 has 13 residues. The CDR3 DNA follows: TGTGCCAGCAGCGTAGGACAGTCCTGGCCCCAGCATTTT. It codes for CASSVGQSWPQHF. Drawing the rest from reference TRBV9 and TRBJ1-5, the complete variable domain is DSGVTQTPKHLITATGQRVTLRCSPRSGDLSVYWYQQSLDQGLQFLIQYYNGEERAKGNILERFSAQQFPDLHSELNLSSLELGDSALYFCASSVGQSWPQHFGDGTRLSIL.